This TCR beta chain was found in a study of T cells after yellow fever vaccination. The study's findings and limits: Booster sampling recovered most clones from primary vaccination (96% CD4, approximately 88% CD8).

They built TCR cDNA with 5'RACE template switching, a step that put in a universal primer site and UMIs. TCRdb independently ran MiXCR on the 5' RACE reads; one entry per CDR3 protein. The sample lists a few hundred thousand distinct CDR3 sequences; under 5% were seen once. On this clonotype: Its antigen is unidentified.

From germline, CDR1 is MGHRA and CDR2 YSYEKL. The CDR3 loop spans 17 amino acids. Trimming removed 7 bases at V and 3 bases at J, with 24 bases between. This rearrangement joins TRBV4-1 to TRBJ1-2; the D is unclear. This clonotype originated in a man younger than 35 who received the YFV17D yellow fever vaccine. This material consisted of PBMCs, taken 5 days after the yellow fever booster vaccination. Here the CDR3 reads CASTPRSNTDNYYGYTF. Here the CDR3 DNA reads TGCGCCAGCACCCCCCGCAGTAATACGGATAATTACTATGGCTACACCTTC.